This T cell receptor (beta chain) derives from a study of response to subunit inactivated influenza vaccine. This clonotype has at least ten counts. The target antigen is unknown. The CDR3 loop spans 16 amino acids. Trimming removed 3 bases at V and 3 bases at J, with 18 bases between. CDR1 is MNHEY and CDR2 is SMNVEV in the germline V gene (reference sequence). Each CDR3 protein is one row after TCRdb ran MiXCR on the RT-PCR reads. The data contain roughly 780,000 distinct CDR3 sequences, about 18% of them singletons. Study-wide points: Only a handful of new T cells, the authors suggested, are recruited with each seasonal influenza vaccination.

Sample: PBMCs from blood, taken roughly 5 days after vaccination. The receptor was derived from a man in his fifties or sixties who received an inactivated influenza vaccine. The chain is built from TRBV27 and TRBJ2-7; D might be TRBD1 (6 bases). CDR3 DNA: TGTGCCAGCAGTTTTACCCCAGGGGTGGCAAACTACGAGCAGTACTTC. It codes for CASSFTPGVANYEQYF.